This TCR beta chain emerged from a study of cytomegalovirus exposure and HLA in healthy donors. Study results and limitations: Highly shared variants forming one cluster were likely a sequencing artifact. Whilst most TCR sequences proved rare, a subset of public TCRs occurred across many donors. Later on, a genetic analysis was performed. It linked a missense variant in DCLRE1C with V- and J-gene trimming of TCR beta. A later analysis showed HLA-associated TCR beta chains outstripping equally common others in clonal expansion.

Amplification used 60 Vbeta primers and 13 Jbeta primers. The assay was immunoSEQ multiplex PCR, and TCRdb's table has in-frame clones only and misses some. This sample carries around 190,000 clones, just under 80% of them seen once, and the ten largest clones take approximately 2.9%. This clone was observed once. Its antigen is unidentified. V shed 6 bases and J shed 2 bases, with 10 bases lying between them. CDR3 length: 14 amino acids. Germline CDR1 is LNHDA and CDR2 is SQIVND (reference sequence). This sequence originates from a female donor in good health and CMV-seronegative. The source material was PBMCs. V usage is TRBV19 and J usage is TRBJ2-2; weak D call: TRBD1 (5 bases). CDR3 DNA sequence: TGTGCCAGTAGAAGGACACCAAACACCGGGGAGCTGTTTTTT. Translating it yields CASRRTPNTGELFF.